Below, 24 T cell receptor beta chains from the same sample are listed, as sequenced in a study of identical twins. In TCRdb, the 5' RACE reads were re-called with MiXCR into one record per CDR3 protein. The sample has 1.5 million to 2 million distinct CDR3 sequences; around a third are singletons. The material sequenced was cord blood. The receptors shown here come from a newborn girl in good health.

The chain employs TRBV6-5 and TRBJ1-5; the D gene is possibly TRBD1 (6 bases). The V and J ends lost 8 bases and 2 bases respectively, with 10 bases between them. This CDR3 comprises 13 residues. CDR1 and CDR2 from the germline V gene are MNHEY and SVGAGI. CDR3 in DNA: TGTGCCAGCGGGAGACAGGGCAATCAGCCCCAGCATTTT. Protein sequence: CASGRQGNQPQHF.

This clonotype was observed a single time. The rearrangement links TRBV3-1 to TRBJ1-1, with a tentative D call TRBD1 (5 bases). The CDR3 extends over 13 amino acids. The V gene's germline CDR1 is LGHDT and CDR2 YNNKEL (reference sequence). V was cut by 5 bases and J by 3 bases, with 10 bases left in between. The CDR3 loop reads CASSGGMDTEAFF. The CDR3 DNA reads as TGTGCCAGCAGCGGGGGAATGGACACTGAAGCTTTCTTT. The whole variable domain, filled in from reference TRBV3-1 and TRBJ1-1, reads DTAVSQTPKYLVTQMGNDKSIKCEQNLGHDTMYWYKQDSKKFLKIMFSYNNKELIINETVPNRFSPKSPDKAHLNLHINSLELGDSAVYFCASSGGMDTEAFFGQGTRLTVV.

This clonotype was recorded a few times. The genes are TRBV19 and TRBJ2-7, with D possibly being TRBD1 or TRBD2 (5 bases each). The CDR3 extends over 13 amino acids. V was cut by 3 bases and J by 1 base, with 7 bases left in between. CDR1 is LNHDA and CDR2 is SQIVND in the germline V gene (reference sequence). CDR3 sequence reads: CASSMGVSYEQYF. CDR3 in DNA: TGTGCCAGTAGTATGGGGGTTTCCTACGAGCAGTACTTC. The full variable domain, rest sourced from reference TRBV19 and TRBJ2-7, is DGGITQSPKYLFRKEGQNVTLSCEQNLNHDAMYWYRQDPGQGLRLIYYSQIVNDFQKGDIAEGYSVSREKKESFPLTVTSAQKNPTAFYLCASSMGVSYEQYFGPGTRLTVT.

This clonotype has only a few counts. The chain carries TRBV5-1 and TRBJ1-1, with D possibly matching TRBD1 (5 bases). V was pared by 1 base and J by 5 bases, with 15 bases between. The CDR3 contains 15 residues. CDR1 is SGHRS and CDR2 is YFSETQ in the germline V gene. The CDR3 bases are TGCGCCAGCAGCTTGCTAGCGACCCAGGGTACTGAAGCTTTCTTT. This gives the protein CASSLLATQGTEAFF.

The chain recombines TRBV14 with TRBJ2-5; possible D gene TRBD2, 7 bases. Trimming took 4 bases from V and 5 from J, leaving 17 bases between them. The CDR3 consists of 15 residues. Germline loops: CDR1 SGHDN, CDR2 FVKESK. This CDR3 reads CASSLLGGGSETQYF. As DNA, the CDR3 is TGTGCCAGCAGCCTCCTCGGGGGCGGGAGTGAGACCCAGTACTTC.

The J gene is TRBJ1-1, the V gene TRBV29-1; D might be TRBD1 (6 bases). CDR3 length: 12 residues. Germline CDR1 and CDR2: SQVTM and ANQGSEA. Trimming took off 4 bases at V and 10 bases at J, with 16 bases between the two ends. This CDR3 reads CSVGRGRGSAFF. For the CDR3, the DNA is TGCAGCGTTGGAAGGGGCAGGGGATCAGCTTTCTTT.

The table lists this clonotype with a few counts. This sequence joins TRBV11-2 and TRBJ2-3; 11 bases are shared with TRBD2. Unmatched junction bases numbered 5, after V lost 1 base and J lost 5 bases. CDR1 is SGHAT and CDR2 is FQNNGV in the germline V gene. This CDR3 is built from 16 residues. CDR3 DNA: TGTGCCAGCAGCTTAGGTATAGCGGGGGGGCAAGATACGCAGTATTTT. It yields the protein CASSLGIAGGQDTQYF. Full variable domain (missing parts from reference TRBV11-2 and TRBJ2-3): EAGVAQSPRYKIIEKRQSVAFWCNPISGHATLYWYQQILGQGPKLLIQFQNNGVVDDSQLPKDRFSAERLKGVDSTLKIQPAKLEDSAVYLCASSLGIAGGQDTQYFGPGTRLTVL.

The V call is TRBV12-5, the J call TRBJ2-1; 8 nucleotides match TRBD1. V gave up 0 bases and J gave up 2 bases; unmatched junction bases: 3. The length of the CDR3 is 16 residues. Germline V gives CDR1 LGHNT, CDR2 FRNRAP. Here the CDR3 DNA reads TGTGCTAGTGGTTTGGTAACGGGACAGGCCTACAATGAGCAGTTCTTC. Translating gives CASGLVTGQAYNEQFF.

The J gene is TRBJ2-7, the V gene TRBV28, with TRBD1 as a possible D gene (6 bases). The length of the CDR3 is 13 residues. Germline loops: CDR1 MDHEN, CDR2 SYDVKM. Trimming took off 2 bases at V and 5 bases at J, with 10 bases between the two ends. The CDR3 reads CASSLDRYDEQYF. The CDR3 DNA is TGTGCCAGCAGTTTAGACAGGTATGACGAGCAGTACTTC.

This clonotype was picked up a small number of times. The V and J genes are TRBV28 and TRBJ2-1; TRBD2 aligns across 10 bases. This CDR3 region has 18 residues. The germline gives CDR1 MDHEN, CDR2 SYDVKM. V was clipped by 3 bases and J by 0 bases; unmatched bases: 8. The CDR3 spells CASSFRRTSGYSYNEQFF. CDR3 in DNA: TGTGCCAGCAGTTTCCGCCGGACTAGCGGATACTCCTACAATGAGCAGTTCTTC.

In this sample, this clonotype turned up a few times. The chain joins TRBV4-1 to TRBJ1-1; D gene unclear. CDR3 length: 13 amino acids. The germline V and J ends were trimmed by 1 base and 9 bases, with 12 bases remaining between them. Germline CDR1 is MGHRA and CDR2 is YSYEKL. The CDR3 DNA follows: TGCGCCAGCAGCCAAGTAAAAGCTGTTAAAGCTTTCTTT. It is translated as CASSQVKAVKAFF.

This clonotype was seen a few times. This sequence joins TRBV10-3 and TRBJ1-2, with D perhaps TRBD1 (6 bases). Per the germline V gene, CDR1 is ENHRY and CDR2 is SYGVKD. The CDR3 spans 12 residues. The V and J ends lost 8 bases and 8 bases respectively, with 15 bases between them. For the CDR3, the DNA is TGTGCCATCGGAGCCCCAGGGGAAGGCTACACCTTC. Protein sequence: CAIGAPGEGYTF.

In regard to this clonotype: The junction departs from germline at one end; a sequencing error may be responsible. The chain combines TRBV28 with TRBJ2-7, with 9 positions matching TRBD2. The CDR3 runs to 18 residues. Germline CDR1 and CDR2: MDHEN and SYDVKM. CDR3 loop: CASSLFSSLAGFYNEQYF. DNA of the CDR3: TGCGCCAGCAGTTTATTCTCCTCCCTAGCGGGATTCTACAATGAGCAGTACTTC.

This clonotype was detected a few times. In DNA form, the CDR3 reads TGCAGTGCCCCCGGCACTAGCGGGGGGGCCAAAAACATTCAGTACTTC. As protein: CSAPGTSGGAKNIQYF. V usage is TRBV20-1 and J usage is TRBJ2-4, with 12 bases that match TRBD2. The ends lost 6 bases at V and 1 base at J; junction bases unmatched: 7. The CDR3 runs to 16 residues. CDR1 is DFQATT and CDR2 is SNEGSKA in the germline V gene (reference sequence).

The chain is built from TRBV11-1 and TRBJ2-1; no reliable D call. CDR1 and CDR2 from the germline V gene are SGHAT and FQDESV (reference sequence). This CDR3 has 12 residues. Trimming removed 1 base at V and 15 bases at J, with 13 bases between. The chain's CDR3 is CASSLVSGTRFF. The CDR3 DNA follows: TGTGCCAGCAGCTTAGTTTCCGGTACACGGTTCTTC.

CDR3 protein: CASSIGKLPSSYNEQFF. The CDR3, as DNA: TGTGCCAGTAGTATAGGGAAACTCCCGAGCTCCTACAATGAGCAGTTCTTC. V is TRBV19 and J is TRBJ2-1; no definite D call. Trimming removed 1 base at V and 0 bases at J, with 13 bases between. Looked up from germline, CDR1 is LNHDA and CDR2 is SQIVND (reference sequence). This CDR3 comprises 17 residues.

The chain couples TRBV5-4 to TRBJ2-5, with a weak D call TRBD2 (6 bases). V lost 1 base, J lost 2 bases, and 12 bases lay in between. CDR1 is SGHNT, CDR2 YYREEE, per germline (reference sequence). The CDR3 has 15 amino acids. The CDR3 sequence: CASSLRKREQETQYF. DNA of the CDR3: TGTGCCAGCAGCTTGAGGAAACGGGAGCAAGAGACCCAGTACTTC.

The table lists this clonotype with a count of one. The V gene is TRBV14, the J gene TRBJ1-4; 7 bases align to TRBD1. The V gene end was trimmed by 0 bases and the J gene end by 0 bases; junction bases not matched to a gene: 4. Germline V gene sequence: CDR1 SGHDN, CDR2 FVKESK. This CDR3 has 17 residues. The DNA of the CDR3 is TGTGCCAGCAGCCAAGAGATAGGGGGCCCAACTAATGAAAAACTGTTTTTT. Residues: CASSQEIGGPTNEKLFF.

V is TRBV3-1 and J is TRBJ2-4, with D maybe TRBD2 (5 bases). V lost 9 bases and J lost 6, with 12 bases in between. This CDR3 spans 12 amino acids. Per germline, CDR1 LGHDT and CDR2 YNNKEL (reference sequence). The CDR3 is CASSGNLNIQYF. The DNA for the CDR3 is TGTGCCAGTTCCGGGAACTTAAACATTCAGTACTTC.

This clonotype occurred a few times. Mismatch with germline at one junction end may stem from a read error. J is TRBJ2-4 and V is TRBV7-7, with 8 bases matching TRBD2. Judging by the DNA end, TRBJ2-7 fits better; the J call may be wrong. Germline V CDR1 and CDR2: SSHAT, FNYEAQ (reference sequence). The CDR3 has 14 amino acids. CDR3 region: CASSPSGAGGEQYF. The CDR3 DNA follows: TGTGCTAGCAGCCCCTCTGGGGCGGGAGGCGAGCAGTACTTC.

CDR3 sequence reads: CSAGGTVNQPQHF. The CDR3 DNA follows: TGCAGTGCCGGTGGGACAGTTAACCAGCCCCAGCATTTT. V and J are TRBV20-1 and TRBJ1-5; TRBD1 matches at 7 bases. The CDR3 is 13 residues long. CDR1 is DFQATT, CDR2 SNEGSKA, per germline (reference sequence). The V gene end was trimmed by 6 bases and the J gene end by 7 bases; junction bases not matched to a gene: 9.

The chain uses TRBV2 and TRBJ2-2; 8 positions agree with TRBD1. This CDR3 contains 13 residues. Germline V gives CDR1 SNHLY, CDR2 FYNNEI. Losses at the gene ends were 7 bases for V and 6 bases for J; bases not matched to a gene: 4. The CDR3 region has the DNA TGTGCCAGCATCAGACAGGGGCCCGGGGAGCTGTTTTTT. This translates into CASIRQGPGELFF.

This chain links TRBV20-1 with TRBJ2-5, with TRBD2 matching over 8 bases. The CDR3 loop spans 15 amino acids. Trimming took 3 bases from V and 11 from J; bases not matched to a gene: 17. Germline V lookup: CDR1 DFQATT, CDR2 SNEGSKA (reference sequence). This CDR3 reads CSASAPGLGGNEQYF. The CDR3 DNA sequence: TGCAGTGCTAGTGCACCGGGACTAGGAGGGAATGAGCAGTACTTC.

This clonotype was seen a few times. The V call is TRBV11-1, the J call TRBJ2-7; 8 nucleotides line up with TRBD2. The germline gives CDR1 SGHAT, CDR2 FQDESV (reference sequence). The V and J ends lost 2 bases and 2 bases, in that order; junction bases with no gene match: 5. The CDR3 contains 15 residues. CDR3 loop: CASSLTGTRAYEQYF. CDR3 in DNA: TGTGCCAGCAGCTTAACCGGGACTAGGGCCTACGAGCAGTACTTC.